This T cell receptor (beta chain) was profiled in a study of graft-versus-host responses after intestinal transplantation. Study-wide context: Every transplant recipient was induced with anti-thymocyte globulin, then maintained on tacrolimus and steroids for two to three years. General study results and limits: GvH clones occurred in recipient marrow; some first appeared in ileum or blood. Early post-transplant HvG declines tracked with peak circulating GvH clone levels.

From germline, CDR1 is MNHNY and CDR2 SVGAGI (reference sequence). CDR3 length: 15 amino acids. With 7 bases removed from V and 5 bases from J, the gap between germline ends came to 20 bases. Data came from immunoSEQ multiplex PCR; TCRdb stores just in-frame clones and leaves some out. The profile shows around 92,000 clones, approximately 85% of them singletons. As to this clone: The antigen remains undetermined.

The receptor was isolated from a human patient who received an intestinal transplant, so some T cells may come from the graft donor. The rearrangement links TRBV6-6 to TRBJ1-2; D gene unclear. The sequencing used PBMCs, collected 255 days after intestinal transplant. Here the CDR3 reads CASTPQASVGYGYTF. CDR3 in DNA: TGTGCCAGCACCCCCCAGGCTAGCGTAGGTTATGGCTACACCTTC.